The TCR beta chain under discussion was sequenced for a study of regulatory T cells in long-lasting Graves disease. As for the study in general: The term persistent Graves' disease signified upward of 5 years on antithyroid drugs with positive TSH receptor antibodies.

This clonotype was recorded a few times. TCR beta libraries were built with iRepertoire HTBI primers and Arm-PCR of CDR3 regions. TCRdb redid the calling of the multiplex PCR reads with MiXCR, one entry per CDR3 protein. The sample shows hundreds of thousands of distinct CDR3 sequences, around 20% of them seen only once. The time point is: persistent/refractory GD, antithyroid drugs over 5 years with positive TRAb. PBMCs were the source of the RNA used for TCR sequencing. Patients were from an endocrinology department in Xi'an, China. This receptor was obtained from a female donor with Graves disease. Specimen: peripheral blood mononuclear cells (PBMCs), collected when the disease was refractory, from a patient treated with antithyroid drugs.

The CDR3 DNA follows: TGTGCCTGGAGTCATGAAGTTAGCGGGTTGTACAATGAGCAGTTCTTC. Its protein product is CAWSHEVSGLYNEQFF. V and J are TRBV30 and TRBJ2-1; 7 nucleotides align to TRBD2. Germline assignment: CDR1 GTSNPN and CDR2 SVGIG (reference sequence). CDR3 length equals 16 residues. V dropped 2 bases and J dropped 4; count of bases not matched to a gene: 11.